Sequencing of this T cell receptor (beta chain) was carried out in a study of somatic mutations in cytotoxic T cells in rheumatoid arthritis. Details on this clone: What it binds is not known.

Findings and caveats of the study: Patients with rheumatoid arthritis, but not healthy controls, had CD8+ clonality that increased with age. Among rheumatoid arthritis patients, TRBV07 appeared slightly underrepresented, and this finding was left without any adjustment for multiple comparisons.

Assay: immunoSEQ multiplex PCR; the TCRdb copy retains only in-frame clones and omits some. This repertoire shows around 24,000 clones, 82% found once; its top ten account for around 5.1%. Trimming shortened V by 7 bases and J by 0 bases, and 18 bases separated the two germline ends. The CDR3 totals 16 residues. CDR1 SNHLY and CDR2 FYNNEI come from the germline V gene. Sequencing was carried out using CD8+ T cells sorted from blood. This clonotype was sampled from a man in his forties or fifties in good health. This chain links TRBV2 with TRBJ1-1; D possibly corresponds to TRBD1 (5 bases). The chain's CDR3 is CASKTPGIGMNTEAFF. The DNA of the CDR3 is TGTGCCAGCAAAACCCCAGGGATAGGAATGAACACTGAAGCTTTCTTT.